Shown below are 29 T cell receptor beta chains from a single sample sequenced in a study of CD8 T cells in ankylosing spondylitis. Study findings and constraints: Ankylosing spondylitis blood seemed to carry a telltale TCR beta motif made of eight highly homologous variants.

Their specific antigens are unknown. TCRdb called the 5' RACE reads again in MiXCR, with one record for every CDR3 protein. The top ten hold under 0.9% of the sample, which has 350,000 to 450,000 distinct CDR3 sequences, roughly 26% seen once. What was sequenced was blood, either unsorted or a sorted T cell fraction (not recorded which). These receptors came from a male donor with ankylosing spondylitis.

This clonotype was seen a few times. The chain combines TRBV12-3 or TRBV12-4 with TRBJ2-1; 9 bases map to TRBD1. V shed 6 bases and J 2 bases; nucleotides not matched to a gene: 2. This CDR3 has 14 amino acids. CDR3 nucleotide sequence: TGTGCCAGCAGCCGGGACAGGGCCTACAATGAGCAGTTCTTC. This encodes CASSRDRAYNEQFF.

The V call is TRBV4-2, the J call TRBJ2-5; 16 nucleotides line up with TRBD2. From germline, CDR1 is LGHNA and CDR2 YNFKEQ. Trimming took 3 bases from V and 4 from J; bases not matched to a gene: 11. CDR3 length: 19 amino acids. CDR3: CASSQAGTSGRGFGETQYF. For the CDR3, the DNA is TGTGCCAGCAGCCAGGCCGGGACTAGCGGGAGGGGGTTCGGAGAGACCCAGTACTTC.

The CDR3 is CSARSLGGIYEQYF. The CDR3, as DNA: TGCAGTGCTCGCAGCCTGGGAGGGATATACGAGCAGTACTTC. The chain is built from TRBV20-1 and TRBJ2-7; 7 nucleotides align to TRBD2. The CDR3 has 14 residues. With V trimmed by 5 bases and J by 4 bases, 11 bases remained unmatched. CDR1 and CDR2 from the germline V gene are DFQATT and SNEGSKA (reference sequence).

The chain joins TRBV20-1 to TRBJ1-2; no firm D call. The germline CDR1 and CDR2 sequences are DFQATT and SNEGSKA (reference sequence). The ends were cut back, 1 base at V and 4 bases at J, with 10 bases in the middle. This CDR3 contains 13 residues. Written as DNA, the CDR3 is TGCAGTGCTAGAGTGCGATCGGGCTATGGCTACACCTTC. Protein sequence: CSARVRSGYGYTF.

CDR3 residues: CASTRTPSYEQYF. CDR3 nucleotide sequence: TGTGCCAGCACGCGCACTCCATCCTACGAGCAGTACTTC. The J gene is TRBJ2-7, the V gene TRBV12-3 or TRBV12-4; D is unclear. The ends were cut back, 7 bases at V and 1 base at J, with 11 bases in the middle. This CDR3 spans 13 amino acids.

This clonotype has more than one count but fewer than ten. The V gene is TRBV5-1, the J gene TRBJ2-1; D gene unclear. The CDR3 is made up of 11 amino acids. The germline V gene has CDR1 SGHRS and CDR2 YFSETQ. V was clipped by 6 bases and J by 4 bases, with 5 bases between them. The CDR3 spells CASKEYNEQFF. CDR3 in DNA: TGCGCCAGCAAGGAGTACAATGAGCAGTTCTTC.

This clonotype was detected ten times or more. CDR3: CSARDSHFQETQYF. CDR3 DNA: TGCAGTGCTAGAGACTCACACTTCCAAGAGACCCAGTACTTC. The chain uses TRBV20-1 and TRBJ2-5, with no clear D. CDR1 and CDR2 (germline): DFQATT, SNEGSKA (reference sequence). V was trimmed by 0 bases and J by 1 base, leaving 9 bases between them. This CDR3 spans 14 amino acids.

The rearrangement uses TRBV10-3 and TRBJ1-6; a weak D match, TRBD1 (6 bases). This CDR3 has 17 amino acids. Germline lookup yields CDR1 ENHRY and CDR2 SYGVKD. V lost 0 bases to trimming and J lost 1 base, with 10 bases between them. The CDR3 is CAISESGGRSYNSPLHF. In DNA, the CDR3 is TGTGCCATCAGTGAGTCCGGGGGCAGGTCCTATAATTCACCCCTCCACTTT.

The sample holds a few counts of this clonotype. The rearrangement links TRBV12-3 or TRBV12-4 to TRBJ2-7; 7 bases align to TRBD1. The CDR3 covers 15 residues. V trimming: 6 bases; J trimming: 3 bases; junction bases outside the gene matches: 11. CDR3 in amino acids: CASSPDRAPRYEQYF. DNA of the CDR3: TGTGCCAGCAGCCCCGACAGGGCGCCTCGCTACGAGCAGTACTTC.

This clonotype has more than one count but fewer than ten. The chain carries TRBV5-1 and TRBJ2-1; D may match TRBD1 or TRBD2 (6 bases each). CDR3 length: 13 amino acids. The V end was cut by 10 bases, the J end by 2 bases, with 13 bases between. Germline-derived CDR1 and CDR2 are SGHRS and YFSETQ. This CDR3 is CAVGGGTYNEQFF. Written as DNA, the CDR3 is TGCGCCGTCGGAGGGGGGACCTACAATGAGCAGTTCTTC.

This clonotype was seen a few times. This chain uses TRBV4-2 with TRBJ1-2; D remains unclear. Trimming took off 0 bases at V and 8 bases at J, with 16 bases between the two ends. Germline CDR1 reads LGHNA; CDR2 reads YNFKEQ. The CDR3 extends over 15 amino acids. CDR3 protein: CASSQDRVIDWGYTF. In DNA form, the CDR3 reads TGTGCCAGCAGCCAAGATCGGGTTATCGATTGGGGCTACACCTTC.

A word on this clonotype: Since a much larger clone is just one base distant, this may be a read error. The chain employs TRBV2 and TRBJ2-5, with D maybe TRBD1 (6 bases). The CDR3 runs to 14 residues. The germline V gene encodes CDR1 SNHLY and CDR2 FYNNEI. V was shortened by 7 bases and J by 3 bases, with 15 bases between the two germline ends. CDR3: CASKDGTGKETQYF. CDR3 DNA: TGTGCCAGCAAGGACGGAACAGGGAAAGAGACCCAGTACTTC.

In its sample, this clonotype was seen a few times. The V gene is TRBV20-1, the J gene TRBJ2-7; D not certain. V dropped 5 bases and J dropped 6 bases, with 20 bases sitting between them. The CDR3 has 14 residues. Germline CDR1 DFQATT, CDR2 SNEGSKA (reference sequence). The CDR3 sequence is CSAPGPLLSGEQYF. CDR3 DNA: TGCAGTGCTCCCGGCCCTCTCCTCTCAGGCGAGCAGTACTTC.

The chain has TRBV20-1 and TRBJ2-3; TRBD2 is a possible D gene (6 bases). From germline, CDR1 is DFQATT and CDR2 SNEGSKA (reference sequence). Trimming pared 6 bases from V and 3 bases from J, leaving 19 bases between. CDR3 length: 15 residues. CDR3 DNA: TGCAGTGCCTTAGGGGCGGGACTGGGTACAGATACGCAGTATTTT. Protein sequence: CSALGAGLGTDTQYF.

This clonotype occurred a few times. The J gene is TRBJ2-1, the V gene TRBV7-2; D is possibly TRBD1 (6 bases). Looked up from germline, CDR1 is SGHTA and CDR2 is FQGNSA. The CDR3 length is 15 residues. V was clipped by 5 bases and J by 1 base, with 12 bases between them. CDR3: CASSETGISYNEQFF. The DNA for the CDR3 is TGTGCCAGCAGCGAAACAGGGATTTCCTACAATGAGCAGTTCTTC.

This clonotype was seen just once. The genes are TRBV4-2 and TRBJ1-2; D is uncertain. From germline, CDR1 is LGHNA and CDR2 YNFKEQ. The CDR3 has 17 residues. The V end was cut by 0 bases, the J end by 0 bases, with 14 bases between. The CDR3 DNA reads as TGTGCCAGCAGCCAAGACTCTAGACGGTCAGCTAACTATGGCTACACCTTC. Translating gives CASSQDSRRSANYGYTF.

In its sample, this clonotype was seen a few times. The rearrangement joins TRBV5-1 to TRBJ2-1; D is possibly TRBD2 (5 bases). Trimming left V 0 bases short and J 3 bases short, with 10 bases between. Germline values: CDR1 SGHRS, CDR2 YFSETQ. The CDR3 runs to 15 residues. CDR3 amino acids: CASSLGTGFYNEQFF. CDR3 DNA sequence: TGCGCCAGCAGCTTGGGTACGGGATTCTACAATGAGCAGTTCTTC.

This clonotype was observed a handful of times. This rearrangement joins TRBV5-1 to TRBJ2-5, with 8 bases matching TRBD1. After removal of 1 base from V and 4 bases from J, the junction contained 12 bases not matched to a gene. The CDR3 contains 17 residues. Germline-derived CDR1 and CDR2 are SGHRS and YFSETQ. Here the CDR3 reads CASSLQGAGSFGETQYF. In nucleotides, the CDR3 is TGCGCCAGCAGCTTGCAGGGGGCGGGAAGTTTTGGAGAGACCCAGTACTTC. Drawing the rest from reference TRBV5-1 and TRBJ2-5, the complete variable domain is KAGVTQTPRYLIKTRGQQVTLSCSPISGHRSVSWYQQTPGQGLQFLFEYFSETQRNKGNFPGRFSGRQFSNSRSEMNVSTLELGDSALYLCASSLQGAGSFGETQYFGPGTRLLVL.

The sample holds a few counts of this clonotype. J is TRBJ2-1 and V is TRBV14; 7 bases agree with TRBD2. Per the germline V gene, CDR1 is SGHDN and CDR2 is FVKESK. This CDR3 comprises 16 residues. The V and J ends lost 0 bases and 3 bases, in that order; junction bases with no gene match: 5. This CDR3 is CASSQDWRGFYNEQFF. The CDR3 DNA reads TGTGCCAGCAGCCAAGATTGGCGGGGGTTCTACAATGAGCAGTTCTTC.

J is TRBJ2-1 and V is TRBV5-1, with TRBD2 matching over 7 bases. The CDR3 is 16 residues long. V lost 4 bases to trimming and J lost 9 bases; unmatched junction nucleotides: 16. Germline V gene lookup returns CDR1 SGHRS and CDR2 YFSETQ. The CDR3 sequence is CASSPMGGGLVSEQFF. CDR3 DNA sequence: TGCGCCAGCAGCCCAATGGGCGGGGGTTTGGTGAGTGAGCAGTTCTTC.

This clonotype appeared a few times. This chain connects TRBV7-2 to TRBJ2-1, with D possibly being TRBD2 (5 bases). V lost 3 bases and J 6 bases, leaving 18 bases between the germline ends. The CDR3 extends over 16 amino acids. Germline V lookup: CDR1 SGHTA, CDR2 FQGNSA. The CDR3 DNA reads TGTGCCAGCAGCTTGCGAGCGAGGGCCGTCGGCAATGAGCAGTTCTTC. This encodes CASSLRARAVGNEQFF. The complete variable domain, with remaining parts taken from reference TRBV7-2 and TRBJ2-1, reads GAGVSQSPSNKVTEKGKDVELRCDPISGHTALYWYRQSLGQGLEFLIYFQGNSAPDKSGLPSDRFSAERTGGSVSTLTIQRTQQEDSAVYLCASSLRARAVGNEQFFGPGTRLTVL.

This clonotype was counted ten times or more. J is TRBJ2-3 and V is TRBV12-3 or TRBV12-4; no clear D. Trimming shortened V by 5 bases and J by 2 bases, and 8 bases separated the two germline ends. The CDR3 runs to 13 residues. CDR3 nucleotide sequence: TGTGCCAGCAGTCCCCGGTACACAGATACGCAGTATTTT. Translated, it gives CASSPRYTDTQYF.

The chain couples TRBV24-1 to TRBJ2-1; 9 bases are shared with TRBD2. The V gene's germline CDR1 is KGHDR and CDR2 SFDVKD. The CDR3 has 16 amino acids. The trim removed 3 bases at V and 11 bases at J, leaving 13 bases unmatched. The CDR3 reads CATSDAHTSGRGKQFF. Written as DNA, the CDR3 is TGTGCCACCAGTGATGCCCATACTAGCGGGCGGGGAAAGCAGTTCTTC.

This rearrangement joins TRBV5-1 to TRBJ2-2, with TRBD2 as a possible D gene (5 bases). The CDR3 extends over 15 amino acids. The V gene's germline CDR1 is SGHRS and CDR2 YFSETQ. The germline V and J ends were trimmed by 4 bases and 2 bases, with 12 bases remaining between them. CDR3 amino acids: CASSPGNLNTGELFF. For the CDR3, the DNA is TGCGCCAGCAGCCCGGGGAACCTTAACACCGGGGAGCTGTTTTTT.

This clonotype was observed a few times. V is TRBV29-1 and J is TRBJ1-2; D is undetermined. The CDR3 covers 12 residues. Germline V gene lookup returns CDR1 SQVTM and CDR2 ANQGSEA. Trimming pared 0 bases from V and 9 bases from J, leaving 11 bases between. The CDR3 protein is CSVEEGVNRYTF. The DNA of the CDR3 is TGCAGCGTTGAAGAGGGAGTCAATCGCTACACCTTC.

Only a few counts were recorded for this clonotype. The chain links TRBV6-4 to TRBJ2-5; D remains unclear. CDR3 length equals 13 residues. Looked up from germline, CDR1 is MRHNA and CDR2 is SNTAGT. Trimming removed 0 bases from V and 0 bases from J, with 2 bases in between. CDR3 region: CASSDSYQETQYF. The CDR3 DNA reads TGTGCCAGCAGTGACTCGTACCAAGAGACCCAGTACTTC.

This clonotype was counted a single time. V and J are TRBV5-6 and TRBJ2-1, with 12 nucleotides matching TRBD2. CDR1 is SGHDT, CDR2 YYEEEE, per germline. The CDR3 length is 15 residues. Trimming took 6 bases from V and 8 from J; bases not matched to a gene: 9. In DNA form, the CDR3 reads TGTGCCAGCACAAGACTAGCGGGAGCGCGCTATGAGCAGTTCTTC. Translation: CASTRLAGARYEQFF.

This clonotype has only a few counts. The V call is TRBV19, the J call TRBJ2-1, with TRBD2 as a possible D gene (6 bases). Germline lookup yields CDR1 LNHDA and CDR2 SQIVND (reference sequence). V was shortened by 3 bases and J by 4 bases, with 13 bases between the two germline ends. CDR3 length: 15 amino acids. This CDR3 reads CASSIAAGPYNEQFF. The CDR3 DNA is TGTGCCAGTAGTATCGCGGCGGGGCCTTACAATGAGCAGTTCTTC.

This clonotype showed up just a few times. V gene TRBV7-9 combines with J gene TRBJ1-4, with 9 nucleotides matching TRBD1. This CDR3 has 17 amino acids. V dropped 3 bases and J dropped 8; count of bases not matched to a gene: 13. The V gene's germline CDR1 is SEHNR and CDR2 FQNEAQ (reference sequence). Here the CDR3 reads CASSFKGTGFGDEKLFF. CDR3 sequence (DNA): TGTGCCAGCAGCTTTAAAGGGACAGGGTTTGGAGACGAAAAACTGTTTTTT.